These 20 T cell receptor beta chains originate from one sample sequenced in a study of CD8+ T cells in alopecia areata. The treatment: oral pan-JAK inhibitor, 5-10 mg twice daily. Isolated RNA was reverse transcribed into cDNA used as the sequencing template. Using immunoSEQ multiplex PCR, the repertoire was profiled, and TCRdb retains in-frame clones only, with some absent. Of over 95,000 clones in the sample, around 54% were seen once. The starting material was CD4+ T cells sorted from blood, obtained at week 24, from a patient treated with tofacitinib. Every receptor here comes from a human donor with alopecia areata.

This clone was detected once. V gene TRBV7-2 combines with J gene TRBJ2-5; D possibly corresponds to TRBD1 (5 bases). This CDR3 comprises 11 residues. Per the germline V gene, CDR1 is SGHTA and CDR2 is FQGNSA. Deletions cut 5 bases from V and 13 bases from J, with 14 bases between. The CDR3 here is CASSNGPRGYF. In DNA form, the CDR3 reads TGTGCCAGCAGCAACGGTCCAAGGGGGTACTTC.

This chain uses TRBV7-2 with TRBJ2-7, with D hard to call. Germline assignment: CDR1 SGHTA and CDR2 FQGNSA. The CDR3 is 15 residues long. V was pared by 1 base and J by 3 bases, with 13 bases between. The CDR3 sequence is CASSLGTVSYYEQYF. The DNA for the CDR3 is TGTGCCAGCAGCTTAGGGACGGTATCTTACTACGAGCAGTACTTC.

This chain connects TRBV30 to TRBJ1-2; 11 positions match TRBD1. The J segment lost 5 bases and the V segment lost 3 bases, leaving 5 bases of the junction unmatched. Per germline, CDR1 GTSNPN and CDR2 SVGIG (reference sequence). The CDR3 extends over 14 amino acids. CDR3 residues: CAWRGQGARYGYTF. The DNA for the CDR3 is TGTGCCTGGAGAGGACAGGGGGCGCGTTATGGCTACACCTTC.

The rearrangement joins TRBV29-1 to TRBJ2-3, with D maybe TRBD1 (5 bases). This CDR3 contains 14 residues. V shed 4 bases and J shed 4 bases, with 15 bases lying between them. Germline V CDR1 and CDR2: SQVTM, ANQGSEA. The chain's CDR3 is CSVGVSRVPDTQYF. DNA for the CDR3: TGCAGCGTTGGTGTGTCCAGGGTCCCAGATACGCAGTATTTT.

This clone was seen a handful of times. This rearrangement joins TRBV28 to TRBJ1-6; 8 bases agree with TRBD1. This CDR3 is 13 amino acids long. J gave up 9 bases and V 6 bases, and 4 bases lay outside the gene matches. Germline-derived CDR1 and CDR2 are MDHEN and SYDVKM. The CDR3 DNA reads TGTGCCAGCAGGACAGGGGCAGGTTCACCCCTCCACTTT. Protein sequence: CASRTGAGSPLHF.

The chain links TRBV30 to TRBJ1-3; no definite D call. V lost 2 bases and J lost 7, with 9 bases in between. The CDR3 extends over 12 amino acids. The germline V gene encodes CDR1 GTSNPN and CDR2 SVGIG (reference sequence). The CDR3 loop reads CAWSTQWNTIYF. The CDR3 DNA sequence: TGTGCCTGGAGTACCCAGTGGAACACCATATATTTT.

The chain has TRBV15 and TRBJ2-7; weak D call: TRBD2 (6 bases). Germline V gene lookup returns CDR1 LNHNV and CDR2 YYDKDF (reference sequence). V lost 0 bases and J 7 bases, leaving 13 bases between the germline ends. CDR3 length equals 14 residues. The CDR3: CATSREEEGGEQYF. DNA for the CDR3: TGTGCCACCAGCAGAGAGGAAGAGGGAGGTGAGCAGTACTTC.

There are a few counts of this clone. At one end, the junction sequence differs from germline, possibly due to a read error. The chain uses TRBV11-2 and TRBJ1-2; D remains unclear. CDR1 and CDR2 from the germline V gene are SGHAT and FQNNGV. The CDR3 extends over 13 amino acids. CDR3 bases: TGTGCCAGCAGCCTAGACGCCGGCCATGGCTACACCTTC. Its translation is CASSLDAGHGYTF.

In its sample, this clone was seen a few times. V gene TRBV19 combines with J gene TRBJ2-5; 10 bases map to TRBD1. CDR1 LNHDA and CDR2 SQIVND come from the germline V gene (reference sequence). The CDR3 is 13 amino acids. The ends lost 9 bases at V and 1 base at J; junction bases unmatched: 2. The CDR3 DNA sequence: TGTGCCAGCGGACAGGGGGTCCAAGAGACCCAGTACTTC. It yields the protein CASGQGVQETQYF.

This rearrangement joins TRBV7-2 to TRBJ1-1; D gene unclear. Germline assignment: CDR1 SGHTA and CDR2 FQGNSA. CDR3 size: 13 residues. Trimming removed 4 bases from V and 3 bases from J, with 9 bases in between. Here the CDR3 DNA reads TGTGCCAGCAGCTCCAATGGGTACACTGAAGCTTTCTTT. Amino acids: CASSSNGYTEAFF.

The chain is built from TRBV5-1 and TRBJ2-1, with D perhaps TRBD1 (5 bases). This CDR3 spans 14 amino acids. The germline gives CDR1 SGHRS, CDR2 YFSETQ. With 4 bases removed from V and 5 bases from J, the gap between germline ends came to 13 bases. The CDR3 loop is CASSPVGADNEQFF. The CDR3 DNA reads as TGCGCCAGCAGCCCCGTTGGGGCCGACAATGAGCAGTTCTTC.

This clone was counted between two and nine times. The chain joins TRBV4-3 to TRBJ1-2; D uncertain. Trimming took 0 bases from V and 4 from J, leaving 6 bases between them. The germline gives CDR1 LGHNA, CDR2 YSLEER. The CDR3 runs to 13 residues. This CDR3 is CASSQDISYGYTF. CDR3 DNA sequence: TGCGCCAGCAGCCAAGATATTTCCTATGGCTACACCTTC.

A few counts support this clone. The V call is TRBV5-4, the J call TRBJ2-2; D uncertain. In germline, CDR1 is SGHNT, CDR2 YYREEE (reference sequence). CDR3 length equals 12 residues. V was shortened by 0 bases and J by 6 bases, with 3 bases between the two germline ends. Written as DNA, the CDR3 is TGTGCCAGCAGCTTGGAGGCCGGGGAGCTGTTTTTT. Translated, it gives CASSLEAGELFF.

CDR3 in amino acids: CASSLGLVQETQYF. The CDR3 region has the DNA TGCGCCAGCAGCTTGGGGCTAGTCCAAGAGACCCAGTACTTC. The J gene is TRBJ2-5, the V gene TRBV5-1, with no clear D. This CDR3 has 14 residues. Germline CDR1 and CDR2: SGHRS and YFSETQ. Between the trimmed V and J ends, which lost 0 bases and 1 base, there was a span of 7 bases.

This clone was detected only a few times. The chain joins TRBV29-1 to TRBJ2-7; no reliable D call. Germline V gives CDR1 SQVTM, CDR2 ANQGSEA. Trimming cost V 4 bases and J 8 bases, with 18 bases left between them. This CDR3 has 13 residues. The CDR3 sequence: CSVVTGVEAKQYF. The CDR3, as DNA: TGCAGCGTTGTCACGGGTGTAGAGGCAAAGCAGTACTTC.

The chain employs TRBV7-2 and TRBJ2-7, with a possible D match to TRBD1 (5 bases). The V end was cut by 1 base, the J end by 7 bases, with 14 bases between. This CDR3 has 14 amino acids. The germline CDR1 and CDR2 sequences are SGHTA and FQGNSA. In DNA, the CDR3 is TGTGCCAGCAGCTTAGTAGGCAGGGCGAGGGAGCAGTACTTC. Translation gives CASSLVGRAREQYF.

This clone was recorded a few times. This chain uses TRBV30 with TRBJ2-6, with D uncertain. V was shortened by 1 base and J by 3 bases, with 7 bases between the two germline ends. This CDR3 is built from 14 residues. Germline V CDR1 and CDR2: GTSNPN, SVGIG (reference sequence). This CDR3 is CAWSASLGANVLTF. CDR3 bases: TGTGCCTGGAGTGCCTCTCTTGGGGCCAACGTCCTGACTTTC.

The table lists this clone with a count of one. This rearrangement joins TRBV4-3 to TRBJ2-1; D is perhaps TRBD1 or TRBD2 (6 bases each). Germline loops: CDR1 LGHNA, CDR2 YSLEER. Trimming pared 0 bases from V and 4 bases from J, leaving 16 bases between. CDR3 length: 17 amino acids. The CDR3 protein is CASSQDRSRGRYNEQFF. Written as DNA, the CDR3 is TGCGCCAGCAGCCAAGATCGATCCCGGGGGCGGTACAATGAGCAGTTCTTC.

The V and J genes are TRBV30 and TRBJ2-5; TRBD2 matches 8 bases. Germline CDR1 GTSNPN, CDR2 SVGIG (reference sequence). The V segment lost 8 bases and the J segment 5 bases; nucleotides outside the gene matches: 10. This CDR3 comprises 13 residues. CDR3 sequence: CAVTPGGKETQYF. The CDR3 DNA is TGTGCCGTTACCCCGGGGGGGAAGGAGACCCAGTACTTC.

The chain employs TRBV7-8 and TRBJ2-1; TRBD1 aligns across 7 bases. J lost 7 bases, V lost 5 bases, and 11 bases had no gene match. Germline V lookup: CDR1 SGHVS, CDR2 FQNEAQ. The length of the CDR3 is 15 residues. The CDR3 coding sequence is TGTGCCAGCAGCCAGGGACAGCTAATAGTGAATGAGCAGTTCTTC. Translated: CASSQGQLIVNEQFF.